The sequence of this TCR beta chain was determined in a study of shared clonotypes between healthy human individuals. Nashville, Tennessee was home to all donors, each a Caucasian adult. In the CD4+ fraction, cells were divided into CD45RA+ naive and CD45RA-negative memory subsets. Concerning this clone itself: Its specificity is unknown.

Overall study findings and caveats: Clonotypes shared by all four sorted-subset donors had higher generation probabilities than non-shared clonotypes. Estimated richness was generally greater in naive than memory subsets.

The CDR3 runs 13 residues. Germline CDR1 SGHTA, CDR2 FQGTGA. V shed 5 bases and J shed 7 bases, with 14 bases lying between them. Sequencing used immunoSEQ multiplex PCR; TCRdb keeps in-frame clones, though not all of them. The sample contains 2 million to 3 million clones, roughly 93% of which appear only once. The chain couples TRBV7-3 to TRBJ1-2; D is undetermined. The sequence derives from a man aged 18 to 30 in good health. Some clones in this sample may be carry-over from other donors' samples. Sequenced material: naive CD4+ T cells from PBMCs. Subset meaning: CD45RA+ positively selected. CDR3 nucleotides: TGTGCCAGCAGCCCCTTATCGACGGTTGGCTACACCTTC. Translated: CASSPLSTVGYTF. The full variable domain, completed using reference TRBV7-3 and TRBJ1-2, is GAGVSQTPSNKVTEKGKYVELRCDPISGHTALYWYRQSLGQGPEFLIYFQGTGAADDSGLPNDRFFAVRPEGSVSTLKIQRTERGDSAVYLCASSPLSTVGYTFGSGTRLTVV.